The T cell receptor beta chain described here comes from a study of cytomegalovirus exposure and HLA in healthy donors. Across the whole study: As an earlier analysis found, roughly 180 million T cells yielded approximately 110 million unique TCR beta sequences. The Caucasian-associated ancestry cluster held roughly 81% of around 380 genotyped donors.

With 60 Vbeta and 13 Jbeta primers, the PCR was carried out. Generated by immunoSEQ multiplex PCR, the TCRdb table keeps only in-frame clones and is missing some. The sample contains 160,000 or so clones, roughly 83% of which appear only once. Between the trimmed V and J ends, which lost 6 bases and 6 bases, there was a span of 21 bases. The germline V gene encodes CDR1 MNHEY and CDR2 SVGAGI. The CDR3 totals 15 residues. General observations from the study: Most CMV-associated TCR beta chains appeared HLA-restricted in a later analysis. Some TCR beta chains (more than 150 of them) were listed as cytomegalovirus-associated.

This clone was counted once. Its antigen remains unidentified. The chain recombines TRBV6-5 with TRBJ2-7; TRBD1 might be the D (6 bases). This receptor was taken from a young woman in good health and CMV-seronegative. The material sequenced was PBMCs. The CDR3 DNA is TGTGCCAGCAGCGCAACCGGGACACTCCCCGGCGAGCAGTACTTC. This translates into CASSATGTLPGEQYF.